This T cell receptor beta chain was observed in a study of T cells in tumors after PD-1 blockade. Study details: Daily vismodegib 150 mg continued in a subset of anti-PD-1-treated patients.

Data came from immunoSEQ multiplex PCR; TCRdb stores just in-frame clones and leaves some out. The sample holds roughly 50,000 clones; about 85% are singletons and the top ten take just over 4%. The germline gives CDR1 MNHEY, CDR2 SVGAGI. This CDR3 comprises 14 residues. V lost 5 bases and J lost 7, with 12 bases in between. This receptor was taken from a human donor with basal cell carcinoma. The chain has TRBV6-5 and TRBJ1-6; tentative D call: TRBD1 (5 bases). The sequences come from PBMCs, collected before anti-PD-1 treatment. The CDR3 sequence: CASSQRGENSPLHF. CDR3 in DNA: TGTGCCAGCAGTCAGCGAGGGGAGAATTCACCCCTCCACTTT.